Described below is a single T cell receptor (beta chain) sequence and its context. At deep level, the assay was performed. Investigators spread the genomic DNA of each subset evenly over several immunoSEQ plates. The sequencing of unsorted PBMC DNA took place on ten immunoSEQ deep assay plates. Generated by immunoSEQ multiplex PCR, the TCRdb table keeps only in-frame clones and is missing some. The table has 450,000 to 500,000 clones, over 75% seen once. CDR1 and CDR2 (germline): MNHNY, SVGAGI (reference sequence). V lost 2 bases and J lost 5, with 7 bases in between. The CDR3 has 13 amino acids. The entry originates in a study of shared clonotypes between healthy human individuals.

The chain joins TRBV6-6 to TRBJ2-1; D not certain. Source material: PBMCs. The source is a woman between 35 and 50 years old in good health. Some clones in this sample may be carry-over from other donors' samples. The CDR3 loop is CASSYETDNEQFF. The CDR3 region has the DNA TGTGCCAGCAGTTACGAAACAGACAATGAGCAGTTCTTC.